This T cell receptor beta chain is from a study of molecular identifiers for immune sequencing clone quantification. Turning to the study itself: RNA, taken in replicates from about 20,000 or 100,000 naive CD8 cells, was split five ways, with four sequenced. Study results and limitations: Underestimated sizes of highly expanded clones could result from identical TCR molecules that share a barcode. Whereas clones above 20 RNA copies held under 1% of naive-cell molecules, they held over 97% of effector molecules.

About this clonotype itself: The antigen remains undetermined. A read error may produce the germline difference seen at one junction end.

The CDR3 extends over 16 amino acids. CDR1 SSHAT and CDR2 FNYEAQ come from the germline V gene (reference sequence). In preparing bulk TCR libraries, previously described methods and listed TCR primers were used. MiXCR, run by TCRdb on the PCR reads, gives a single entry per CDR3 protein. The data hold hundreds of thousands of distinct CDR3 sequences, with less than 30% observed a single time. The V gene is TRBV7-7, the J gene TRBJ2-2; the D gene could be TRBD1 or TRBD2 (5 bases each). The specimen was naive CD8+ T cells from blood, with Jurkat cell RNA spiked in. Sample subset: FACS-sorted CD8+CD4-CCR7+CD45RA+ naive T cells. This receptor was taken from a human donor in good health. Some libraries in this study had Jurkat cell RNA spiked in. The CDR3 loop is CASSKRDGAGTGELFF. The CDR3 region has the DNA TGTGCTAGCAGCAAGAGGGACGGGGCGGGTACCGGGGAGCTGTTTTTT.